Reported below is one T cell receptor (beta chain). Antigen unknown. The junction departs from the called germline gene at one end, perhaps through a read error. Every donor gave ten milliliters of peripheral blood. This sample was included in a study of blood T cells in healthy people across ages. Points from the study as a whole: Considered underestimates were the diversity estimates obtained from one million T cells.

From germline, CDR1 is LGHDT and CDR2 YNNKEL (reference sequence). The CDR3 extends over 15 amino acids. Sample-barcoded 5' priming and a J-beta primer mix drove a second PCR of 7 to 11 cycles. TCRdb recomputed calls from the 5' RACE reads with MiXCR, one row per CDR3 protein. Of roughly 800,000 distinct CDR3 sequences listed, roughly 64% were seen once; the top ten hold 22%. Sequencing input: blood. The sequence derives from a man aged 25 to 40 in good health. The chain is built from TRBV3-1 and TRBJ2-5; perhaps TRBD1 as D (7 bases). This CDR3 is CASRQDQGGKETQYF. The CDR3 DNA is TGTGCCAGCAGACAAGATCAGGGGGGCAAAGAGACCCAGTACTTC.